The 9 T cell receptor beta chains reported below all come from one sample, sequenced in a study of blood T cell repertoires in COVID-19. Some clones are missing from TCRdb's copy, which holds only in-frame ones; the method was immunoSEQ multiplex PCR. The sample lists fewer than 300,000 clones, approximately 82% seen once, with roughly 3.1% in the top ten. Sequenced input: peripheral blood. The receptors were sampled from a woman aged 18-35 years with acute or convalescent COVID-19.

The rearrangement joins TRBV2 to TRBJ1-1, with 10 bases identical to TRBD1. CDR1 SNHLY and CDR2 FYNNEI come from the germline V gene. This CDR3 is 14 amino acids long. Trimming removed 3 bases from V and 11 bases from J; junction bases left unmatched: 9. The CDR3 coding sequence is TGTGCCAGCAGTGAGGGGACAGGGGCAGATGGGGCTTTCTTT. Protein sequence: CASSEGTGADGAFF.

This clone was counted only a few times. J is TRBJ1-1 and V is TRBV7-6; 9 bases are shared with TRBD1. J was trimmed by 5 bases and V by 1 base; bases with no gene match: 8. The V gene's germline CDR1 is SGHVS and CDR2 FNYEAQ. This CDR3 comprises 16 residues. CDR3 bases: TGTGCCAGCAGCTTAGACACAGGGGGCTGGGTAACTGAAGCTTTCTTT. This encodes CASSLDTGGWVTEAFF.

V is TRBV24-1 and J is TRBJ2-6; TRBD1 aligns across 11 bases. Looked up from germline, CDR1 is KGHDR and CDR2 is SFDVKD. The CDR3 contains 19 residues. With V trimmed by 10 bases and J by 2 bases, 15 bases remained unmatched. In DNA, the CDR3 is TGTGCCACGCATACGTATTTGGGACAGGGGGACACTGGGGCCAACGTCCTGACTTTC. Its translation is CATHTYLGQGDTGANVLTF.

The J gene is TRBJ1-5, the V gene TRBV19, with D unclear. Trimming cost V 3 bases and J 2 bases, with 5 bases left between them. CDR3 length: 13 amino acids. Germline V gives CDR1 LNHDA, CDR2 SQIVND (reference sequence). The CDR3, as DNA: TGTGCCAGTAGTATTCCCGGCAATCAGCCCCAGCATTTT. Translation: CASSIPGNQPQHF. The variable domain in full, with the rest retrieved from reference TRBV19 and TRBJ1-5, is DGGITQSPKYLFRKEGQNVTLSCEQNLNHDAMYWYRQDPGQGLRLIYYSQIVNDFQKGDIAEGYSVSREKKESFPLTVTSAQKNPTAFYLCASSIPGNQPQHFGDGTRLSIL.

V and J are TRBV7-3 and TRBJ2-3, with 8 positions matching TRBD2. Trimming took 6 bases from V and 4 from J; bases not matched to a gene: 12. Germline V lookup: CDR1 SGHTA, CDR2 FQGTGA. This CDR3 contains 16 residues. The CDR3 nucleotides are TGTGCCAGCAGTTTTTCGGGGGGGATTGTGCCAGATACGCAGTATTTT. Encoded protein: CASSFSGGIVPDTQYF.

V usage is TRBV28 and J usage is TRBJ1-4; 8 nucleotides match TRBD1. Looked up from germline, CDR1 is MDHEN and CDR2 is SYDVKM. With 5 bases clipped from V and 8 bases from J, the junction kept 7 bases outside the gene matches. The CDR3 contains 14 residues. CDR3 sequence reads: CASSTGQDSEKLFF. The CDR3 nucleotides read TGTGCCAGCAGTACGGGACAGGATAGCGAAAAACTGTTTTTT.

The V and J genes are TRBV13 and TRBJ2-7; D is ambiguous. V lost 0 bases and J 1 base, leaving 4 bases between the germline ends. CDR1 is PRHDT, CDR2 FYEKMQ, per germline (reference sequence). The CDR3 has 13 amino acids. CDR3 in amino acids: CASSLGVSYEQYF. In nucleotides, the CDR3 is TGTGCCAGCAGCTTAGGCGTGTCCTACGAGCAGTACTTC.

The chain couples TRBV9 to TRBJ1-6; TRBD1 agrees at 9 bases. There are 15 residues in the CDR3. V lost 3 bases to trimming and J lost 9 bases; unmatched junction nucleotides: 7. Germline V gene data show CDR1 as SGDLS and CDR2 as YYNGEE. For the CDR3, the DNA is TGTGCCAGCAGCGCCACAGGGGGCGGGGGTTCACCCCTCCACTTT. Protein: CASSATGGGGSPLHF.

The chain joins TRBV27 to TRBJ2-7; D is possibly TRBD1 (5 bases). Trimming took 2 bases from V and 7 from J, leaving 12 bases between them. Germline V gene lookup returns CDR1 MNHEY and CDR2 SMNVEV (reference sequence). CDR3 size: 13 residues. CDR3: CASSLGRVGEQYF. CDR3 nucleotides: TGTGCCAGCAGTTTAGGCAGGGTGGGGGAGCAGTACTTC.